Listed here are 19 T cell receptor beta chains from one sample, sequenced in a study of blood T cells in healthy people across ages. PCR was performed a second time for 7 to 11 cycles using a sample-barcoded 5' primer and a J-beta primer mix. TCRdb re-derived calls from the 5' RACE reads in MiXCR, one entry per CDR3 protein. Of approximately 1,100,000 distinct CDR3 sequences in the sample, 45% are singletons; the top ten hold 18%. The sample consisted of blood. Source of these receptors: a woman aged 55 to 70 in good health.

V usage is TRBV9 and J usage is TRBJ2-1, with 12 bases that match TRBD1. Trimming cost V 3 bases and J 8 bases; bases outside gene matches: 9. The CDR3 sequence is 16 residues long. CDR1 and CDR2 from the germline V gene are SGDLS and YYNGEE. CDR3 amino acids: CASSAGGGQGAHEQFF. The DNA for the CDR3 is TGTGCCAGCAGCGCGGGAGGGGGACAGGGGGCCCATGAGCAGTTCTTC.

This clonotype was counted many times. The chain is built from TRBV3-1 and TRBJ2-3; a possible D gene is TRBD2 (6 bases). The CDR3 loop spans 14 amino acids. Germline lookup yields CDR1 LGHDT and CDR2 YNNKEL (reference sequence). Between the trimmed V and J ends, which lost 8 bases and 0 bases, there was a span of 12 bases. The CDR3 here is CASGWGTSTDTQYF. The DNA for the CDR3 is TGTGCCAGCGGGTGGGGGACTAGCACAGATACGCAGTATTTT.

The chain employs TRBV20-1 and TRBJ1-4, with D possibly being TRBD1 (5 bases). V lost 3 bases and J lost 7, with 18 bases in between. Germline lookup yields CDR1 DFQATT and CDR2 SNEGSKA (reference sequence). The CDR3 contains 15 residues. The CDR3: CSASQGSLLGEKLFF. CDR3 DNA sequence: TGCAGTGCTAGCCAGGGCTCCCTGTTGGGTGAAAAACTGTTTTTT.

The chain combines TRBV15 with TRBJ2-5, with D possibly TRBD1 on 5 matching bases. This CDR3 comprises 15 residues. Germline values: CDR1 LNHNV, CDR2 YYDKDF (reference sequence). V was clipped by 9 bases and J by 0 bases, with 17 bases between them. The CDR3 region has the DNA TGTGCCACGTTATACCAAGACAGCTACCAAGAGACCCAGTACTTC. Protein sequence: CATLYQDSYQETQYF. The full variable domain, with the rest looked up from reference TRBV15 and TRBJ2-5, is DAMVIQNPRYQVTQFGKPVTLSCSQTLNHNVMYWYQQKSSQAPKLLFHYYDKDFNNEADTPDNFQSRRPNTSFCFLDIRSPGLGDTAMYLCATLYQDSYQETQYFGPGTRLLVL.

This clonotype was seen more than once but under ten times. The chain carries TRBV3-1 and TRBJ2-1; D tentatively reads TRBD1 or TRBD2 (5 bases each). Germline CDR1 LGHDT, CDR2 YNNKEL (reference sequence). This CDR3 region has 21 residues. Trimming took off 0 bases at V and 0 bases at J, with 24 bases between the two ends. The CDR3 nucleotides read TGTGCCAGCAGCCAAGATCTTGAGGGGTTAGGGGCCCTAGCCTCCTACAATGAGCAGTTCTTC. Translation: CASSQDLEGLGALASYNEQFF.

The chain joins TRBV6-2 or TRBV6-3 to TRBJ2-1, with D unresolved. V lost 5 bases to trimming and J lost 7 bases, with 9 bases between them. The CDR3 is 12 residues long. CDR1 and CDR2 from the germline V gene are MNHEY and SVGEGT. CDR3 sequence (DNA): TGTGCCAGCAGTCTCCTCTGGAATGAGCAGTTCTTC. Its translation: CASSLLWNEQFF.

This clonotype was detected ten times or more. The rearrangement links TRBV6-5 to TRBJ2-7; D is uncertain. Trimming took off 2 bases at V and 2 bases at J, with 7 bases between the two ends. The CDR3 length is 13 residues. Germline V gene data show CDR1 as MNHEY and CDR2 as SVGAGI. The CDR3 sequence is CASSYDLTYEQYF. The DNA of the CDR3 is TGTGCCAGCAGTTACGACCTAACCTACGAGCAGTACTTC.

This clonotype was found once. The chain combines TRBV14 with TRBJ1-4; D gene ambiguous. Deletions cut 1 base from V and 7 bases from J, with 16 bases between. The CDR3 has 16 amino acids. CDR1 and CDR2 from the germline V gene are SGHDN and FVKESK. The CDR3 loop is CASSQVPSISGEKLFF. For the CDR3, the DNA is TGTGCCAGCAGCCAAGTTCCATCGATCAGCGGTGAAAAACTGTTTTTT.

The chain is built from TRBV11-1 and TRBJ2-5, with D uncertain. Germline CDR1 reads SGHAT; CDR2 reads FQDESV (reference sequence). With 2 bases removed from V and 1 base from J, the gap between germline ends came to 11 bases. The CDR3 contains 15 residues. CDR3 sequence (DNA): TGTGCCAGCAGCTTATTGCAGGCCTCCCAAGAGACCCAGTACTTC. Its translation: CASSLLQASQETQYF.

This clonotype was detected a few times. The chain recombines TRBV27 with TRBJ2-5; maybe TRBD1 (7 bases). CDR3 size: 16 residues. Germline CDR1 is MNHEY and CDR2 is SMNVEV (reference sequence). Trimming pared 5 bases from V and 2 bases from J, leaving 18 bases between. CDR3 sequence reads: CASSPWAGGNQETQYF. CDR3 sequence (DNA): TGTGCCAGCAGTCCCTGGGCAGGGGGGAATCAAGAGACCCAGTACTTC.

This clonotype has only a few counts. This chain joins TRBV7-8 and TRBJ1-1; D not certain. The CDR3 contains 13 residues. Trimming left V 3 bases short and J 4 bases short, with 9 bases between. Looked up from germline, CDR1 is SGHVS and CDR2 is FQNEAQ. The CDR3 sequence is CASSFGSITEAFF. CDR3 coding DNA: TGTGCCAGCAGCTTCGGGTCAATCACTGAAGCTTTCTTT.

The CDR3 loop reads CASSRQDPFGLAGGPTNEQYF. CDR3 in DNA: TGTGCCAGCTCACGACAGGACCCATTCGGACTAGCGGGAGGGCCTACGAACGAGCAGTACTTC. The chain is built from TRBV18 and TRBJ2-7; TRBD2 aligns across 15 bases. The germline gives CDR1 KGHSH, CDR2 LQKENI. V was pared by 4 bases and J by 5 bases, with 21 bases of the junction left unmatched. The CDR3 loop spans 21 amino acids.

This clonotype was recorded a few times. The CDR3 bases are TGTGCCAGCAGCATGAGACAGGGGCTAGCCAAAAACATTCAGTACTTC. Its protein product is CASSMRQGLAKNIQYF. The genes are TRBV21-1 and TRBJ2-4; no DNA check was done on the table's D call, TRBD1. TRBV21-1 is a pseudogene segment. The CDR3 is 16 residues long.

This clonotype was seen once. This rearrangement joins TRBV11-1 to TRBJ2-5, with D possibly being TRBD2 (7 bases). CDR1 SGHAT and CDR2 FQDESV come from the germline V gene (reference sequence). This CDR3 has 15 amino acids. The germline V and J ends were trimmed by 3 bases and 4 bases, with 15 bases remaining between them. The chain's CDR3 is CASSFPSGGGETQYF. Written as DNA, the CDR3 is TGTGCCAGCAGCTTCCCTTCGGGGGGCGGAGAGACCCAGTACTTC. Complete variable domain (other parts from reference TRBV11-1 and TRBJ2-5): EAEVAQSPRYKITEKSQAVAFWCDPISGHATLYWYRQILGQGPELLVQFQDESVVDDSQLPKDRFSAERLKGVDSTLKIQPAELGDSAMYLCASSFPSGGGETQYFGPGTRLLVL.

This clonotype was recorded only once. The rearrangement uses TRBV3-1 and TRBJ2-7; the D gene is possibly TRBD2 (5 bases). From germline, CDR1 is LGHDT and CDR2 YNNKEL (reference sequence). V shed 4 bases and J shed 2 bases, with 18 bases lying between them. The CDR3 sequence is 16 residues long. CDR3 residues: CASSPGLALKAYEQYF. Here the CDR3 DNA reads TGTGCCAGCAGCCCCGGCCTAGCCTTGAAGGCCTACGAGCAGTACTTC.

The chain employs TRBV7-8 and TRBJ2-1; D is ambiguous. This CDR3 comprises 13 residues. Trimming removed 5 bases at V and 12 bases at J, with 17 bases between. Germline CDR1 reads SGHVS; CDR2 reads FQNEAQ. CDR3 sequence reads: CASSRGPPGGQFF. Written as DNA, the CDR3 is TGTGCCAGCAGCCGAGGACCCCCAGGTGGGCAGTTCTTC.

In its sample, this clonotype was seen many times. This rearrangement joins TRBV10-1 to TRBJ2-1; 7 bases are shared with TRBD2. Unmatched junction bases numbered 11, after V lost 0 bases and J lost 9 bases. Germline V gene sequence: CDR1 WNHNN, CDR2 SYGVQD (reference sequence). CDR3 length: 16 residues. The CDR3 reads CASSESMGLTIGEQFF. For the CDR3, the DNA is TGCGCCAGCAGTGAGTCGATGGGACTAACTATCGGTGAGCAGTTCTTC.

The rearrangement links TRBV6-1 to TRBJ2-7; 9 bases are a match to TRBD2. The DNA end favors TRBJ2-5, so the J call may be wrong. CDR3 length equals 17 residues. Germline CDR1 and CDR2: MNHNS and SASEGT. The CDR3: CASSTTGTSNFPETQYF. CDR3 in DNA: TGTGCCAGCAGCACAACCGGGACTAGCAATTTTCCAGAGACCCAGTACTTC.

This clonotype came up once. The chain combines TRBV6-1 with TRBJ2-1, with D possibly TRBD2 on 6 matching bases. The CDR3 is 13 residues long. V was pared by 7 bases and J by 8 bases, with 15 bases between. From germline, CDR1 is MNHNS and CDR2 SASEGT. As DNA, the CDR3 is TGTGCCAGCACCAAGGCGGGGTTGGATGAGCAGTTCTTC. Residues: CASTKAGLDEQFF.